This T cell receptor beta chain came from a study of blood T cell repertoires in COVID-19 (dated by TCRdb to about 2020). A note on the overall study: Samples covering the acute and convalescent phases of COVID-19 were provided by collaborators in the United States, Italy and Spain. The repertoires were made available in a free public database intended to serve as a resource for research on the immune response to SARS-CoV-2. Samples came from the ongoing ImmuneRACE study (first 160 participants) plus 1,254 subjects from 6 global collaborators. The prospective study material was composed of cDNA or gDNA derived from T cells, B-cell-depleted T cells, or PBMCs. HLA class I and class II types, where available, came from metadata supplied by the sample provider rather than from assay-based typing. A de-identified subject ID, COVID-19 status, age in years and sex were almost always included in the sample metadata. The dataset comprised deeply sampled blood TCRbeta repertoires from subjects exposed to, actively infected with, or recovered from COVID-19. The paper as a whole reports these results and caveats: Clinical and demographic metadata were provided uncurated, with the amount varying by source and participant.

The collaborating institutions used their own protocols to collect whole blood in K2EDTA tubes. For TCRbeta analysis, collaborators shipped samples as frozen whole blood, isolated PBMCs, or DNA extracted from either of those sample types. TCRbeta CDR3 regions were amplified from genomic DNA using the immunoSEQ Assay, a bias-controlled multiplex PCR. From the authors' description of their analysis: The number of nucleated cells in each sample was estimated from the amplification of reference gene primers within the assay. Sequence reads were collapsed and filtered to measure the absolute abundance of every unique TCRbeta CDR3 rearrangement. Productive Simpson clonality was computed per sample as the square root of Simpson's diversity index over productive rearrangements. TCRdb carries this immuneACCESS record with in-frame sequences only. Its versions omit some clonotypes, under half of them owing to an unresolved V gene in the studies checked, with the rest unexplained. The V and J calls and clone size are taken from that table; D and trimming were inferred from the DNA. The sample table lists roughly 250,000 clones, approximately 84% of them with a count of one. The ten largest clones add up to under 4.5% of the sample.

For this chain, trimming is 6 bases at the V end and 5 bases at the J end, and the number of junction bases without a gene match is 6. The CDR3 spans 14 residues, from the cysteine through the phenylalanine. Of all the DNA, just the CDR3 is kept, 42 bases in frame from base 1. Per the germline V gene, MNHEY is the CDR1 and SVGAGI is the CDR2. Concerning this clone: Its specific antigen is unknown. Nothing much larger sits one base from this clone, and base qualities are not available.

The clonotype comes from a man between 50 and 59 years old with acute or convalescent COVID-19. The source material was peripheral blood. The rearranged segments are TRBV6-5 and TRBJ2-2, and 7 junction bases match TRBD2. CDR3 sequence: CASRRDYRTGELFF. The bases are TGTGCCAGCAGAAGGGACTACCGAACCGGGGAGCTGTTTTTT.